A selection of T cell receptor beta chains follows, all from one sample in a study of shared T cell receptors in the human thymus. The assay was immunoSEQ multiplex PCR, and TCRdb's table has in-frame clones only and misses some. Here the sample spans hundreds of thousands of clones, more than 70% being singletons. These data were likewise used in another study, on human thymus T cells.

Sequenced input: thymocytes. All receptors come from a boy under three years old with a congenital heart defect. Both conserved end residues are part of each CDR3. Fields, in order: J gene, V gene, clone size, D gene, CDR3 protein, CDR3 DNA. The D gene is left open where the match is weak. Not every row has a clone size; where given, it reads once, few, many or a size class.

TRBJ1-2,TRBV28,-,-,CASSYRQSENYGYTF,TGTGCCAGCAGTTACCGACAGTCAGAGAACTATGGCTACACCTTC
TRBJ2-1,TRBV11-2,-,-,CASSDGGSYNEQFF,TGTGCCAGCAGCGACGGCGGTTCCTACAATGAGCAGTTCTTC
TRBJ2-3,TRBV27,-,-,CASSLERGDTQYF,TGTGCCAGCAGTTTAGAAAGGGGAGATACGCAGTATTTT
TRBJ2-7,TRBV6-1,-,TRBD1,CASMGTGTYEQYF,TGTGCCAGCATGGGGACAGGTACTTACGAGCAGTACTTC
TRBJ2-1,TRBV29-1,-,TRBD2,CSVGGRGIYNEQFF,TGCAGCGTTGGCGGGAGGGGAATCTACAATGAGCAGTTCTTC
TRBJ2-7,TRBV28,-,-,CASSLTRGHNHEQYF,TGTGCCAGCAGTCTCACCAGGGGCCATAATCACGAGCAGTACTTC
TRBJ1-6,TRBV2,-,-,CASSPYRVEDSPLHF,TGTGCCAGCAGCCCATACAGGGTAGAGGATTCACCCCTCCACTTT
TRBJ2-1,TRBV7-9,-,-,CASSLAAWSSYNEQFF,TGTGCCAGCAGCTTAGCGGCTTGGAGCTCCTACAATGAGCAGTTCTTC
TRBJ2-1,TRBV25-1,few,TRBD1,CATTTGSYYNEQFF,TGTGCCACCACGACAGGGTCTTACTACAATGAGCAGTTCTTC
TRBJ2-1,TRBV19,-,TRBD2,CASSRSGGIGNEQFF,TGTGCCAGTAGTAGGTCGGGGGGAATTGGCAATGAGCAGTTCTTC
TRBJ1-5,TRBV6-1,-,TRBD1,CASIEGQDRGRRGYQPQHF,TGTGCCAGCATTGAGGGCCAAGACAGGGGCAGGAGGGGTTATCAGCCCCAGCATTTT
TRBJ1-2,TRBV28,-,-,CASSLPSGYTF,TGTGCCAGCAGTCTCCCCTCGGGCTACACCTTC
TRBJ2-1,TRBV7-8,once,TRBD2,CASSSQSLAGGSSYNEQFF,TGTGCCAGCAGCTCCCAGTCGCTAGCGGGAGGGAGCTCCTACAATGAGCAGTTCTTC
TRBJ2-1,TRBV6-5,-,TRBD2,CASSRPASGHNEQFF,TGTGCCAGCAGTAGGCCGGCTAGCGGCCACAATGAGCAGTTCTTC
TRBJ1-5,TRBV28,-,TRBD1,CASSSRTGFNQPQHF,TGTGCCAGCAGTTCCAGGACAGGTTTTAATCAGCCCCAGCATTTT
TRBJ1-2,TRBV9,-,-,CASSAPSRVGYTF,TGTGCCAGCAGCGCGCCCTCCAGGGTCGGCTACACCTTC
TRBJ1-2,TRBV28,-,-,CASSFDRLYGYTF,TGTGCCAGCAGTTTCGACCGACTATATGGCTACACCTTC
TRBJ1-5,TRBV18,-,TRBD1,CASQGQETTSNQPQHF,TGTGCCAGCCAAGGACAGGAGACTACTAGCAATCAGCCCCAGCATTTT
TRBJ1-1,TRBV10-1,few,-,CANQTENTEAFF,TGCGCCAATCAGACAGAGAACACTGAAGCTTTCTTT
TRBJ1-2,TRBV18,-,-,CASSFPGQNYGYTF,TGTGCCAGCTCATTTCCGGGACAAAACTATGGCTACACCTTC
TRBJ1-1,TRBV4-3,-,TRBD1,CASSQESGTGKITEAFF,TGCGCCAGCAGCCAAGAATCCGGGACAGGGAAAATCACTGAAGCTTTCTTT
TRBJ1-5,TRBV7-2,once,-,CASSLADNPQSGHSNQPQHF,TGTGCCAGCAGCTTAGCTGACAACCCCCAGTCAGGGCATAGCAATCAGCCCCAGCATTTT
TRBJ1-2,TRBV29-1,-,-,CSDRTEYGYTF,TGCAGCGACAGGACAGAATATGGCTACACCTTC
TRBJ2-7,TRBV4-1,-,-,CASSQMPTASYEQYF,TGCGCCAGCAGCCAGATGCCAACAGCTTCCTACGAGCAGTACTTC
TRBJ1-1,TRBV7-2,-,TRBD1,CASSLVQGKGKGEAFF,TGTGCCAGCAGCTTAGTACAGGGGAAAGGAAAGGGTGAAGCTTTCTTT
TRBJ2-7,TRBV11-2,-,-,CASSLFSGVSYEQYF,TGTGCCAGCAGCTTATTTTCCGGGGTGTCCTACGAGCAGTACTTC
TRBJ2-7,TRBV2,-,TRBD1,CASSPGQRVYEQYF,TGTGCCAGCAGCCCGGGACAGCGTGTCTACGAGCAGTACTTC
TRBJ1-3,TRBV4-3,few,-,CASSQTLEDTIYF,TGCGCCAGCAGCCAGACCCTGGAGGACACCATATATTTT
TRBJ1-5,TRBV5-6,-,-,CASSLSPGNQPQHF,TGTGCCAGCAGCTTGTCCCCAGGAAATCAGCCCCAGCATTTT
TRBJ2-1,TRBV15,-,TRBD2,CATSSWTSGYNEQFF,TGTGCCACCAGCTCCTGGACTAGCGGATACAATGAGCAGTTCTTC
TRBJ2-4,TRBV4-3,-,-,CASSQDRWAFERRNIQYF,TGCGCCAGCAGCCAAGATCGATGGGCCTTTGAGCGGAGGAACATTCAGTACTTC
TRBJ1-1,TRBV4-3,-,-,CASSHDTLNTEAFF,TGCGCCAGCAGCCATGACACCTTGAACACTGAAGCTTTCTTT
TRBJ2-3,TRBV25-1,-,TRBD2,CASSKTSGGGDTQYF,TGTGCCAGCAGTAAGACTAGCGGGGGAGGAGATACGCAGTATTTT
TRBJ1-2,TRBV9,-,-,CASSVGGDYGYTF,TGTGCCAGCAGCGTCGGTGGTGACTATGGCTACACCTTC
TRBJ1-1,TRBV7-6,-,-,CASSLIGGYNTEAFF,TGTGCCAGCAGCTTAATAGGAGGGTATAACACTGAAGCTTTCTTT
TRBJ2-1,TRBV30,-,TRBD2,CAWSVSGGTAWRLRGEQFF,TGTGCCTGGAGTGTCTCGGGAGGGACGGCCTGGAGGTTGAGGGGTGAGCAGTTCTTC
TRBJ1-2,TRBV15,-,TRBD1,CATSSTGTVYGYTF,TGTGCCACCAGCAGTACAGGGACAGTCTATGGCTACACCTTC
TRBJ1-3,TRBV9,-,TRBD1,CASSVTGGSGNTIYF,TGTGCCAGCAGCGTAACAGGGGGCTCTGGAAACACCATATATTTT
TRBJ2-2,TRBV11-2,few,-,CASSLILANTGELFF,TGTGCCAGCAGCTTAATACTGGCGAACACCGGGGAGCTGTTTTTT
TRBJ2-7,TRBV21-1,-,-,CASSKGGGPTSGIYEQYF,TGTGCCAGCAGCAAAGGGGGGGGGCCGACTAGCGGGATTTACGAGCAGTACTTC
TRBJ2-5,TRBV4-3,-,TRBD2,CASSQAKSGTSGEETQYF,TGCGCCAGCAGCCAGGCCAAGTCCGGGACTAGCGGGGAAGAGACCCAGTACTTC
TRBJ2-1,TRBV9,once,-,CASSGPVQVNEQFF,TGTGCCAGCAGCGGCCCTGTACAGGTCAATGAGCAGTTCTTC
TRBJ1-2,TRBV25-1,-,-,CASSESGRRYGYTF,TGTGCCAGCAGTGAATCAGGCAGGCGCTATGGCTACACCTTC
TRBJ1-1,TRBV5-1,-,TRBD1,CASSLLQGRNTEAFF,TGCGCCAGCAGCTTGCTACAGGGGCGGAACACTGAAGCTTTCTTT
TRBJ2-1,TRBV7-9,-,TRBD2,CASRSGTTKEGYNEQFF,TGTGCCAGCAGGAGCGGGACCACTAAAGAGGGCTACAATGAGCAGTTCTTC
TRBJ2-4,TRBV4-3,-,-,CASSQGRVAKNIQYF,TGCGCCAGCAGCCAAGGGCGGGTTGCCAAAAACATTCAGTACTTC
TRBJ1-1,TRBV10-1,-,-,CASSDRDTNTEAFF,TGCGCCAGCAGTGACCGGGACACGAACACTGAAGCTTTCTTT
TRBJ2-2,TRBV12-5,-,TRBD2,CASGLVGTDRETSGSGDTGELFF,TGTGCTAGTGGTTTGGTAGGAACGGACAGGGAGACTAGCGGGAGTGGGGACACCGGGGAGCTGTTTTTT
TRBJ2-1,TRBV28,-,TRBD1,CASSSWGQGQNEQFF,TGTGCCAGCAGCTCCTGGGGACAGGGCCAAAATGAGCAGTTCTTC
TRBJ2-7,TRBV28,-,-,CASSLSRVYRSYEQYF,TGTGCCAGCAGCCTGAGCCGGGTCTATAGGTCCTACGAGCAGTACTTC
TRBJ1-2,TRBV28,-,TRBD1,CASSPTGQSRWGYTF,TGTGCCAGCAGCCCGACGGGACAGAGCCGTTGGGGCTACACCTTC
TRBJ2-1,TRBV6-1,-,-,CASSLKEAPNEQFF,TGTGCCAGCAGTTTGAAAGAGGCGCCCAATGAGCAGTTCTTC